The clone carrying this T cell receptor (beta chain) was counted between two and nine times. Its antigen is not identified. Trimming took 3 bases from V and 5 from J, leaving 16 bases between them. The CDR3 is 16 residues long. Germline assignment: CDR1 KGHDR and CDR2 SFDVKD. This record comes from a study of response to subunit inactivated influenza vaccine. A single record per CDR3 protein comes from TCRdb applying MiXCR to the RT-PCR reads. The sample comprises 500,000 to 550,000 distinct CDR3 sequences, approximately 7.3% of which are singletons, and about an eighth rests with the top ten. Broader study findings: A suggestion made by the authors is that each seasonal influenza vaccination recruits few new T cells.

Sequenced here: PBMCs from blood, sampled less than 25 months after vaccination. The V gene is TRBV24-1, the J gene TRBJ2-4, with a tentative D call TRBD1 (6 bases). The clonotype comes from a man in his fifties or sixties who received an inactivated influenza vaccine. The CDR3 here is CATSDARQGIQNIQYF. In nucleotides, the CDR3 is TGTGCCACCAGTGATGCCCGCCAGGGGATCCAAAACATTCAGTACTTC.